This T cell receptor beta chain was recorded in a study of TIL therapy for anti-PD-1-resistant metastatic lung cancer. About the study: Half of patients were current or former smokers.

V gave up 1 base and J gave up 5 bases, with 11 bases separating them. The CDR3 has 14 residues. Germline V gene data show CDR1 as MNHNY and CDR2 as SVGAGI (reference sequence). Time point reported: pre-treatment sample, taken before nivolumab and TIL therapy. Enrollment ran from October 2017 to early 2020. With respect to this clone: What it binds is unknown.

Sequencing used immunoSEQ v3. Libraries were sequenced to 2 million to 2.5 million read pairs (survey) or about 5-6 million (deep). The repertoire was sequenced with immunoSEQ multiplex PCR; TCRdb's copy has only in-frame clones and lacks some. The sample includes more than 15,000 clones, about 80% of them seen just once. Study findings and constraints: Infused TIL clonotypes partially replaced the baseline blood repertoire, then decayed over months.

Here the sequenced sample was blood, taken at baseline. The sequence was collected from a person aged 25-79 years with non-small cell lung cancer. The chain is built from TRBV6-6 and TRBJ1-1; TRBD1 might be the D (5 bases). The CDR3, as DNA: TGTGCCAGCAGTTACTTTATTGGGGGTACTGAAGCTTTCTTT. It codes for CASSYFIGGTEAFF.